These 32 T cell receptor beta chains came from one sample sequenced in a study of Graves' ophthalmopathy and Graves' hyperthyroidism. Beta-chain TCR CDR3 regions were amplified from RNA transcripts. Following a first-round RT-PCR that used HTBI primers, a second-round multiplex PCR was carried out. TCRdb independently ran MiXCR on the multiplex PCR reads; one entry per CDR3 protein. This sample has roughly 1.1 million distinct CDR3 sequences, with about 36% found just once. The sample was peripheral blood or thyroid tissue (not recorded which). The receptor source for this set is an adult man with Graves' hyperthyroidism.

This clonotype was seen repeatedly, ten times or more. The rearrangement joins TRBV20-1 to TRBJ2-7; 7 positions agree with TRBD1. Germline CDR1 is DFQATT and CDR2 is SNEGSKA (reference sequence). J gave up 7 bases and V 6 bases, and 12 bases lay outside the gene matches. This CDR3 has 13 amino acids. CDR3 coding DNA: TGCAGTGCGCCCAAATCAGGGGGTTGGGAGCAGTACTTC. Residues: CSAPKSGGWEQYF.

This clonotype was counted many times. This chain joins TRBV7-3 and TRBJ2-5, with 10 bases fitting TRBD2. The germline V gene has CDR1 SGHTA and CDR2 FQGTGA. Unmatched junction bases numbered 3, after V lost 3 bases and J lost 5 bases. This CDR3 has 14 residues. The CDR3 DNA reads TGTGCCAGCAGCTTGTCTAGCGGGAGTGAGACCCAGTACTTC. The encoded protein is CASSLSSGSETQYF.

The V gene is TRBV5-4, the J gene TRBJ2-2; D remains unclear. The CDR3 has 15 residues. Germline CDR1 reads SGHNT; CDR2 reads YYREEE (reference sequence). V lost 3 bases and J lost 1, with 10 bases in between. This CDR3 is CASSSRMGNTGELFF. The CDR3 DNA sequence: TGTGCCAGCAGCTCACGTATGGGGAACACCGGGGAGCTGTTTTTT.

This clonotype was seen at least ten times. This chain joins TRBV9 and TRBJ2-7, with 9 nucleotides matching TRBD2. The J segment lost 3 bases and the V segment lost 0 bases, leaving 7 bases of the junction unmatched. From germline, CDR1 is SGDLS and CDR2 YYNGEE. The CDR3 runs to 16 residues. CDR3 region: CASSVGPRLAVYEQYF. The CDR3 DNA sequence: TGTGCCAGCAGCGTAGGCCCAAGACTAGCGGTCTACGAGCAGTACTTC. Combining the CDR3 with reference TRBV9 and TRBJ2-7 gives the whole variable domain DSGVTQTPKHLITATGQRVTLRCSPRSGDLSVYWYQQSLDQGLQFLIQYYNGEERAKGNILERFSAQQFPDLHSELNLSSLELGDSALYFCASSVGPRLAVYEQYFGPGTRLTVT.

The V gene is TRBV2, the J gene TRBJ1-1, with 9 positions matching TRBD1. The CDR3 loop spans 17 amino acids. The J segment lost 0 bases and the V segment lost 3 bases, leaving 8 bases of the junction unmatched. The germline V gene encodes CDR1 SNHLY and CDR2 FYNNEI. As DNA, the CDR3 is TGTGCCAGCAGTGACCGGACAGGGGAGGATGTGAACACTGAAGCTTTCTTT. It codes for CASSDRTGEDVNTEAFF.

Ten or more counts support this clonotype. The chain has TRBV7-8 and TRBJ1-5, with a weak D call TRBD1 (5 bases). This CDR3 comprises 16 residues. CDR1 and CDR2 (germline): SGHVS, FQNEAQ. With 1 base removed from V and 1 base from J, the gap between germline ends came to 11 bases. The DNA of the CDR3 is TGTGCCAGCAGCTTAGAAACGGGACGGAGCAATCAGCCCCAGCATTTT. This sequence encodes CASSLETGRSNQPQHF.

Regarding this clonotype: A read error may be the cause here, since a much bigger clone is one base away. The rearrangement links TRBV25-1 to TRBJ1-5; D possibly corresponds to TRBD1 (5 bases). Germline assignment: CDR1 MGHDK and CDR2 SYGVNS. The CDR3 covers 13 residues. The CDR3 loop reads CSPRGRRNQPQHF. The CDR3 nucleotides read TGCAGTCCGAGGGGTAGGCGCAATCAGCCCCAGCATTTT.

This clonotype appeared many times. The chain combines TRBV20-1 with TRBJ1-6, with no clear D. Trimming left V 4 bases short and J 8 bases short, with 6 bases between. The CDR3 covers 11 residues. Per the germline V gene, CDR1 is DFQATT and CDR2 is SNEGSKA (reference sequence). CDR3: CSAIGDSPLHF. The CDR3 DNA reads TGCAGTGCTATCGGGGATTCACCCCTCCACTTT.

This clonotype is a singleton in its sample. The chain has TRBV7-9 and TRBJ2-5, with 7 bases matching TRBD1. From germline, CDR1 is SEHNR and CDR2 FQNEAQ (reference sequence). Losses at the gene ends were 7 bases for V and 4 bases for J; bases not matched to a gene: 12. This CDR3 comprises 15 residues. CDR3 sequence: CASIGTVGRRETQYF. Here the CDR3 DNA reads TGTGCCAGCATCGGGACAGTGGGTCGACGAGAGACCCAGTACTTC.

Here the CDR3 DNA reads TGTGCCAGCAGTGAATCCGGACAGGGGGCCAATCAGCCCCAGCATTTT. Translating gives CASSESGQGANQPQHF. The V and J genes are TRBV25-1 and TRBJ1-5, with 11 bases aligning to TRBD1. In germline, CDR1 is MGHDK, CDR2 SYGVNS. The CDR3 loop spans 16 amino acids. V dropped 1 base and J dropped 3; count of bases not matched to a gene: 2.

In the case of this clonotype: Since a much larger clone is just one base distant, this may be a read error. This chain links TRBV7-2 with TRBJ2-7; D unclear. The V gene lost 5 bases and the J gene lost 3 bases, with 8 bases spanning the gap. This CDR3 has 12 residues. The germline gives CDR1 SGHTA, CDR2 FQGNSA. The CDR3 DNA reads TGTGCCAGCAGCAAGCCAAGCTACGAGCAGTACTTC. Protein product: CASSKPSYEQYF.

On this clonotype itself: With a much larger clone just one base away, this may be a read error. The chain recombines TRBV6-6 with TRBJ1-4; D is unclear. V lost 4 bases, J lost 8 bases, and 11 bases lay in between. Per germline, CDR1 MNHNY and CDR2 SVGAGI (reference sequence). The CDR3 runs to 13 residues. The CDR3 reads CASSFGRREKLFF. CDR3 bases: TGTGCCAGCAGTTTCGGGAGGAGGGAAAAACTGTTTTTT.

The CDR3 DNA reads as TGTGCCAGCAGCTCAAGAATTGCAGGGGGAACTACAAGTGAAAAACTGTTTTTT. Its translation is CASSSRIAGGTTSEKLFF. The J gene is TRBJ1-4, the V gene TRBV7-8; 7 bases match TRBD1. V trimming: 4 bases; J trimming: 7 bases; junction bases outside the gene matches: 18. The CDR3 totals 18 residues. Germline loops: CDR1 SGHVS, CDR2 FQNEAQ.

The chain couples TRBV7-9 to TRBJ2-7; 11 bases map to TRBD1. The CDR3 has 15 amino acids. Germline trimming cut 8 bases from V and 0 bases from J; bases unmatched to any gene: 6. Germline lookup yields CDR1 SEHNR and CDR2 FQNEAQ (reference sequence). DNA for the CDR3: TGTGCCAGCGGAACCGGGACAGGGGGCTCCTACGAGCAGTACTTC. It specifies CASGTGTGGSYEQYF.

This clonotype has at least ten counts. V gene TRBV2 combines with J gene TRBJ2-7; D ambiguous. Per the germline V gene, CDR1 is SNHLY and CDR2 is FYNNEI. V was shortened by 5 bases and J by 2 bases, with 10 bases between the two germline ends. CDR3 size: 13 residues. CDR3 residues: CASSKPLTYEQYF. The CDR3 coding sequence is TGTGCCAGCAGTAAGCCCTTAACCTACGAGCAGTACTTC. Complete variable domain (other parts from reference TRBV2 and TRBJ2-7): EPEVTQTPSHQVTQMGQEVILRCVPISNHLYFYWYRQILGQKVEFLVSFYNNEISEKSEIFDDQFSVERPDGSNFTLKIRSTKLEDSAMYFCASSKPLTYEQYFGPGTRLTVT.

This clonotype turned up a few times. The chain recombines TRBV6-1 with TRBJ1-5; weak D call: TRBD1 (6 bases). CDR1 and CDR2 (germline): MNHNS, SASEGT. The CDR3 spans 14 residues. V lost 7 bases and J 6 bases, leaving 16 bases between the germline ends. As DNA, the CDR3 is TGTGCCAGCACCCGAGGGGGGAGCGGTCAGCCCCAGCATTTT. It translates to CASTRGGSGQPQHF.

This clonotype was picked up a small number of times. The CDR3 loop reads CATATGGKETQYF. CDR3 DNA: TGTGCCACCGCAACCGGGGGAAAAGAGACCCAGTACTTC. The rearrangement links TRBV27 to TRBJ2-5; D may be TRBD2 (6 bases). Germline V gives CDR1 MNHEY, CDR2 SMNVEV (reference sequence). The CDR3 spans 13 residues. The V gene lost 10 bases and the J gene lost 3 bases, with 15 bases spanning the gap.

This clonotype has a single count. V and J are TRBV11-1 and TRBJ1-1; TRBD1 matches 7 bases. With V trimmed by 3 bases and J by 3 bases, 10 bases remained unmatched. The germline CDR1 and CDR2 sequences are SGHAT and FQDESV (reference sequence). CDR3 length: 16 residues. The CDR3 DNA follows: TGTGCCAGCAGCTTCCTGACAGGGCTCTCTTACACTGAAGCTTTCTTT. Encoded protein: CASSFLTGLSYTEAFF.

V and J are TRBV20-1 and TRBJ2-7; 9 bases fit TRBD2. Germline trimming cut 3 bases from V and 4 bases from J; bases unmatched to any gene: 7. There are 14 residues in the CDR3. The V gene's germline CDR1 is DFQATT and CDR2 SNEGSKA (reference sequence). CDR3: CSASSGSFGYEQYF. Written as DNA, the CDR3 is TGCAGTGCTAGTAGCGGGAGTTTCGGGTACGAGCAGTACTTC.

The J gene is TRBJ1-3, the V gene TRBV11-2; D is undetermined. This CDR3 is built from 13 residues. Germline V gene sequence: CDR1 SGHAT, CDR2 FQNNGV. Trimming took 5 bases from V and 2 from J, leaving 7 bases between them. The CDR3 loop reads CASSPPAGNTIYF. Here the CDR3 DNA reads TGTGCCAGCAGCCCCCCCGCTGGAAACACCATATATTTT.

This clonotype was seen just once. The junction does not match germline at one end; this may be a read error. V is TRBV19 and J is TRBJ1-2, with no clear D. Germline values: CDR1 LNHDA, CDR2 SQIVND (reference sequence). The CDR3 spans 13 residues. The chain's CDR3 is CTSSGVWASGYTF. The CDR3 DNA reads TGTACCAGCAGTGGCGTGTGGGCATCTGGCTACACCTTC.

V gene TRBV12-3 or TRBV12-4 combines with J gene TRBJ1-4, with D perhaps TRBD1 (6 bases). V lost 6 bases and J lost 10, with 15 bases in between. The CDR3 totals 13 residues. CDR3 loop: CASRPTGRRKLFF. The CDR3 DNA follows: TGTGCCAGCAGACCTACAGGGAGACGAAAACTGTTTTTT.

In its sample, this clonotype was seen a few times. J is TRBJ2-5 and V is TRBV20-1, with 9 bases lining up with TRBD2. The germline CDR1 and CDR2 sequences are DFQATT and SNEGSKA (reference sequence). CDR3 size: 18 residues. V dropped 4 bases and J dropped 2; count of bases not matched to a gene: 17. CDR3 sequence reads: CSAKDEVAGETLQETQYF. CDR3 sequence (DNA): TGCAGTGCTAAAGATGAAGTAGCGGGGGAGACCCTACAAGAGACCCAGTACTTC.

This clonotype was counted a few times. The chain joins TRBV7-2 to TRBJ1-5, with 7 bases identical to TRBD1. This CDR3 is 15 amino acids long. With V trimmed by 5 bases and J by 6 bases, 10 bases remained unmatched. Germline values: CDR1 SGHTA, CDR2 FQGNSA. The CDR3 DNA reads as TGTGCCAGCAGCCAGATTTACAGGGGACGTCAGCCCCAGCATTTT. Protein: CASSQIYRGRQPQHF.

Note on this clonotype: A clone one base away is much larger, so this may be a read error. This chain links TRBV6-5 with TRBJ1-2; possible D gene TRBD1, 6 bases. The germline V gene encodes CDR1 MNHEY and CDR2 SVGAGI. The CDR3 has 15 residues. The CDR3 DNA sequence: TGTGCCAGCAGCCCTGCCGGACAGTTAATTGGTGGCTACGCCTTC. Translating gives CASSPAGQLIGGYAF.

This clonotype was observed at least ten times. The chain couples TRBV2 to TRBJ1-2, with unresolved D. This CDR3 region has 14 residues. V lost 4 bases, J lost 4 bases, and 13 bases lay in between. Looked up from germline, CDR1 is SNHLY and CDR2 is FYNNEI. This CDR3 reads CASSGMAGPYGYTF. The CDR3 region has the DNA TGTGCCAGCAGTGGGATGGCAGGTCCCTATGGCTACACCTTC.

This clonotype was picked up many times. J is TRBJ1-2 and V is TRBV7-9; the D is unclear. Germline loops: CDR1 SEHNR, CDR2 FQNEAQ (reference sequence). CDR3 size: 14 residues. Trimming left V 4 bases short and J 2 bases short, with 11 bases between. In DNA, the CDR3 is TGTGCCAGCAGCTCATGGACTGAGAACTATGGCTACACCTTC. The encoded protein is CASSSWTENYGYTF.

Points on this clonotype: A much larger clone differs by one base, so this may be a read error. The chain is built from TRBV11-2 and TRBJ2-7; 7 nucleotides agree with TRBD2. The CDR3 runs to 13 residues. V trimming: 8 bases; J trimming: 2 bases; junction bases outside the gene matches: 6. The V gene's germline CDR1 is SGHAT and CDR2 FQNNGV. The CDR3 coding sequence is TGTGCCAGCTGCCAAGCGGGGACCTACGAGCAGTACTTC. The encoded protein is CASCQAGTYEQYF.

This clonotype was counted a few times. The gene calls are TRBV13 and TRBJ2-7; D ambiguous. Germline loops: CDR1 PRHDT, CDR2 FYEKMQ (reference sequence). Trimming removed 2 bases at V and 8 bases at J, with 10 bases between. The CDR3 has 12 residues. CDR3 in DNA: TGTGCCAGCAGCTTATTAACTTCCAAGCAGTACTTC. Its translation: CASSLLTSKQYF.

At least ten counts were recorded for this clonotype. V is TRBV6-1 and J is TRBJ2-7; possible D gene TRBD1, 6 bases. V was cut by 2 bases and J by 2 bases, with 7 bases left in between. This CDR3 is 13 amino acids long. The germline CDR1 and CDR2 sequences are MNHNS and SASEGT. CDR3 sequence (DNA): TGTGCCAGCAGTGAAAGACAGGCCTACGAGCAGTACTTC. It yields the protein CASSERQAYEQYF.

This clonotype was observed a handful of times. The chain joins TRBV2 to TRBJ1-2, with a possible D match to TRBD1 (6 bases). Trimming cost V 5 bases and J 4 bases, with 11 bases left between them. The CDR3 has 13 amino acids. Germline loops: CDR1 SNHLY, CDR2 FYNNEI. CDR3 nucleotides: TGTGCCAGCAGTCGACAGGAGGGCTATGGCTACACCTTC. This gives the protein CASSRQEGYGYTF.

The rearrangement joins TRBV4-1 to TRBJ2-7, with 7 nucleotides matching TRBD2. The length of the CDR3 is 16 residues. CDR1 and CDR2 (germline): MGHRA, YSYEKL. The V segment lost 1 base and the J segment 2 bases; nucleotides outside the gene matches: 8. CDR3 sequence (DNA): TGCGCCAGCAGCCAAGCCATGGCTAGCGGTACCTACGAGCAGTACTTC. It yields the protein CASSQAMASGTYEQYF.